Following are 14 T cell receptor beta chains from one sample sequenced in a study of blood T cells in healthy people across ages (dated by TCRdb to the mid-2010s). To prepare the library, 5' RACE was applied. TCRdb records Illumina HiSeq 2500 as the sequencer. A second about 6 to 11 cycle PCR used a sample-barcoded 5' primer and a J-beta primer mix. TCRdb cleaned the public reads at Q25 with fastp, built clones with MiXCR and kept in-frame beta chains. Rows are combined by CDR3 protein, so each entry shows the most common genes and DNA. The sample table records roughly 1,500,000 distinct CDR3 sequences; around 35% of these occur just once. Around 11% of the sample lies in the top ten. The sequencing input was blood. The receptor source for this set is a woman between 25 and 40 years old in good health.

The gene calls are TRBV6-5 and TRBJ1-2; D is undetermined. The germline V gene encodes CDR1 MNHEY and CDR2 SVGAGI. Trimming removed 6 bases at V and 8 bases at J, with 16 bases between. CDR3 length: 13 amino acids. CDR3 in amino acids: CASSSDRSVGYTF. The CDR3 nucleotides read TGTGCCAGCAGCTCCGACCGTTCCGTAGGCTACACCTTC.

This rearrangement joins TRBV20-1 to TRBJ1-1; D is unresolved. V lost 0 bases to trimming and J lost 1 base, with 15 bases between them. This CDR3 region has 16 residues. Per the germline V gene, CDR1 is DFQATT and CDR2 is SNEGSKA (reference sequence). The chain's CDR3 is CSARDPDYGKNTEAFF. In nucleotides, the CDR3 is TGCAGTGCTAGAGATCCGGATTACGGGAAGAACACTGAAGCTTTCTTT.

This clonotype was observed a few times. The chain carries TRBV6-6 and TRBJ2-3; D gene unclear. This CDR3 has 13 amino acids. V lost 6 bases and J lost 6, with 13 bases in between. Germline CDR1 MNHNY, CDR2 SVGAGI (reference sequence). The CDR3 nucleotides are TGTGCCAGCAGCCCAAACGGACGTGATACGCAGTATTTT. Amino acid sequence: CASSPNGRDTQYF.

The rearrangement joins TRBV7-2 to TRBJ2-5, with 10 nucleotides matching TRBD2. CDR3 length: 15 residues. V trimming: 5 bases; J trimming: 5 bases; junction bases outside the gene matches: 8. Germline V gives CDR1 SGHTA, CDR2 FQGNSA. This chain's CDR3 is CASSHTSGAAETQYF. CDR3 nucleotide sequence: TGTGCCAGCAGCCATACTAGCGGGGCGGCCGAGACCCAGTACTTC.

This clonotype was recorded only once. V is TRBV20-1 and J is TRBJ2-3; 10 bases line up with TRBD2. Germline trimming cut 5 bases from V and 0 bases from J; bases unmatched to any gene: 11. This CDR3 spans 17 amino acids. Germline CDR1 is DFQATT and CDR2 is SNEGSKA (reference sequence). CDR3: CSARTGTSERSTDTQYF. In DNA, the CDR3 is TGCAGTGCTCGTACCGGGACTAGCGAGCGGAGCACAGATACGCAGTATTTT.

The V gene is TRBV5-3, the J gene TRBJ2-3; TRBD1 matches at 7 bases. TRBV5-3 is an open reading frame, and its role is uncertain. There are 14 residues in the CDR3. V trimming: 3 bases; J trimming: 4 bases; junction bases outside the gene matches: 5. CDR3 protein: CARSCGQAADTQYF. The CDR3 DNA reads as TGTGCCAGAAGCTGCGGACAGGCTGCAGATACGCAGTATTTT.

The chain combines TRBV4-2 with TRBJ2-7; a weak D match, TRBD2 (6 bases). CDR1 LGHNA and CDR2 YNFKEQ come from the germline V gene. There are 17 residues in the CDR3. The germline V and J ends were trimmed by 3 bases and 7 bases, with 25 bases remaining between them. CDR3 nucleotides: TGTGCCAGCAGCCACCGCCGAGGGGCTGGCGGGGACCAGGAGCAGTACTTC. Translated: CASSHRRGAGGDQEQYF.

The chain joins TRBV5-5 to TRBJ1-5; a possible D gene is TRBD1 (5 bases). Deletions cut 0 bases from V and 11 bases from J, with 18 bases between. The CDR3 is made up of 15 amino acids. Germline V gene data show CDR1 as SGHKS and CDR2 as YYEKEE (reference sequence). The chain's CDR3 is CASSLAGQGGQAQHF. The CDR3 DNA sequence: TGTGCCAGCAGCTTGGCAGGCCAGGGAGGGCAAGCCCAGCATTTT.

The chain has TRBV4-2 and TRBJ1-1; unclear D gene. Germline loops: CDR1 LGHNA, CDR2 YNFKEQ. This CDR3 region has 14 residues. V was clipped by 0 bases and J by 0 bases, with 5 bases between them. The CDR3 here is CASSQDLLNTEAFF. Written as DNA, the CDR3 is TGTGCCAGCAGCCAAGACTTGCTGAACACTGAAGCTTTCTTT.

CDR3 DNA: TGCAGTGCTAGAGATTTCGGGGTTAACACTGAAGCTTTCTTT. This gives the protein CSARDFGVNTEAFF. This chain uses TRBV20-1 with TRBJ1-1, with D unclear. Germline CDR1 and CDR2: DFQATT and SNEGSKA (reference sequence). The CDR3 spans 14 residues. Trimming left V 0 bases short and J 2 bases short, with 10 bases between.

The chain links TRBV7-2 to TRBJ1-5; 9 bases align to TRBD1. The CDR3 covers 14 residues. Germline V gives CDR1 SGHTA, CDR2 FQGNSA. V lost 1 base to trimming and J lost 15 bases; unmatched junction nucleotides: 10. CDR3 amino acids: CASSLGPLGTGLHF. CDR3 coding DNA: TGTGCCAGCAGCTTAGGTCCCCTCGGGACAGGGCTGCATTTT.

This clonotype appeared a few times. The chain is built from TRBV4-2 and TRBJ2-7; perhaps TRBD2 as D (6 bases). Germline V gene lookup returns CDR1 LGHNA and CDR2 YNFKEQ. Trimming left V 0 bases short and J 1 base short, with 13 bases between. CDR3 length equals 16 residues. CDR3 nucleotide sequence: TGTGCCAGCAGCCAAGAGCACAGTCGGGGGTCCTACGAGCAGTACTTC. Translating gives CASSQEHSRGSYEQYF.

This clonotype was counted a few times. The gene calls are TRBV5-1 and TRBJ2-1; 10 bases map to TRBD1. This CDR3 has 14 residues. The germline V gene encodes CDR1 SGHRS and CDR2 YFSETQ. V lost 3 bases to trimming and J lost 8 bases; unmatched junction nucleotides: 5. CDR3 amino acids: CASSSGQGSYEQFF. In nucleotides, the CDR3 is TGCGCCAGCAGCTCGGGACAGGGGAGTTATGAGCAGTTCTTC.

The V call is TRBV11-2, the J call TRBJ2-5; D ambiguous. This CDR3 spans 14 amino acids. Germline CDR1 SGHAT, CDR2 FQNNGV. Trimming removed 0 bases at V and 11 bases at J, with 16 bases between. DNA for the CDR3: TGTGCCAGCAGCTTAGAAGTGGGTTTGGGTGAGCAGTACTTC. Translating gives CASSLEVGLGEQYF.